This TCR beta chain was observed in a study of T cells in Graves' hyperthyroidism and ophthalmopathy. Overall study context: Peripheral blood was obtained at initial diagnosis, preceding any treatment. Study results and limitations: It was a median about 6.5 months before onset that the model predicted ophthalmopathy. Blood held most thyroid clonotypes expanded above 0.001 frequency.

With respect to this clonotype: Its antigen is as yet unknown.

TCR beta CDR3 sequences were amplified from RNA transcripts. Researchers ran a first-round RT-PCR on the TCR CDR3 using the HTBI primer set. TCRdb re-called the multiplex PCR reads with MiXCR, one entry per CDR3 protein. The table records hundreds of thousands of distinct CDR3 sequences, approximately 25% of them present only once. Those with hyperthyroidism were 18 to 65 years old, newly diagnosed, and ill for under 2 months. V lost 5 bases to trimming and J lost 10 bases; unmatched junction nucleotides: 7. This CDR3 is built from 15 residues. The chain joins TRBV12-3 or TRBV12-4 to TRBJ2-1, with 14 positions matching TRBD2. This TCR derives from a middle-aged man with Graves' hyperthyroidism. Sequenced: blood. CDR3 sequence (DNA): TGTGCCAGCAGTACCGGACTAGCGGGAGGATCGGAGCAGTTCTTC. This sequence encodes CASSTGLAGGSEQFF.